A single sample gave rise to the 17 T cell receptor beta chains below, sequenced in a study of radiation and T cells in renal cell carcinoma. Time point described: baseline pretreatment blood. Treatment denoted: 15 Gy SBRT to primary tumor, nephrectomy 4 weeks later. Assay used: immunoSEQ multiplex PCR; TCRdb lists only in-frame clones, some missing. Of some 150,000 clones listed, approximately 82% are singletons. This sample comprised blood, obtained from a patient whose treatment included radiotherapy and nephrectomy. The receptors were gathered from a woman in her 50s with renal cell carcinoma.

The rearrangement joins TRBV9 to TRBJ2-7, with D uncertain. The CDR3 is 12 residues long. Germline-derived CDR1 and CDR2 are SGDLS and YYNGEE. The V end was cut by 3 bases, the J end by 1 base, with 5 bases between. DNA of the CDR3: TGTGCCAGCAGCGACAGTTCCTACGAGCAGTACTTC. This encodes CASSDSSYEQYF.

This clone occurred once. V gene TRBV4-3 combines with J gene TRBJ2-3, with D perhaps given as TRBD1 or TRBD2 (5 bases each). The CDR3 is made up of 15 amino acids. Looked up from germline, CDR1 is LGHNA and CDR2 is YSLEER. The V gene lost 1 base and the J gene lost 0 bases, with 8 bases spanning the gap. CDR3 protein: CASSQVGVSTDTQYF. In nucleotides, the CDR3 is TGCGCCAGCAGCCAAGTGGGGGTTAGCACAGATACGCAGTATTTT.

The chain links TRBV9 to TRBJ2-2; unclear D gene. Germline loops: CDR1 SGDLS, CDR2 YYNGEE. Trimming removed 3 bases from V and 5 bases from J, with 5 bases in between. This CDR3 region has 12 residues. The DNA for the CDR3 is TGTGCCAGCAGCGCCACAACCGGGGAGCTGTTTTTT. Translation gives CASSATTGELFF.

In its sample, this clone was seen a few times. The chain employs TRBV5-1 and TRBJ2-7, with D possibly TRBD2 on 6 matching bases. CDR1 and CDR2 from the germline V gene are SGHRS and YFSETQ. Deletions cut 3 bases from V and 6 bases from J, with 10 bases between. The CDR3 is 12 amino acids. For the CDR3, the DNA is TGCGCCAGCAGCTCGGGAGAAATCGAGCAGTACTTC. This codes for CASSSGEIEQYF.

The chain has TRBV9 and TRBJ2-7; D unclear. Germline V gene data show CDR1 as SGDLS and CDR2 as YYNGEE. The CDR3 runs to 12 residues. V shed 3 bases and J shed 2 bases, with 6 bases lying between them. CDR3 in DNA: TGTGCCAGCAGCGCCGGGCCCTACGAGCAGTACTTC. It translates to CASSAGPYEQYF.

Comments on this clone: Other nucleotide sequences from this sample produce the same CDR3. The V and J genes are TRBV5-4 and TRBJ1-2; D not resolved. The CDR3 contains 13 residues. V was clipped by 0 bases and J by 2 bases, with 5 bases between them. The germline CDR1 and CDR2 sequences are SGHNT and YYREEE (reference sequence). The CDR3 sequence: CASSLAGNYGYTF. The CDR3 nucleotides read TGTGCCAGCAGCTTGGCCGGGAACTATGGCTACACCTTC.

The table lists this clone with a count of one. V and J are TRBV6-5 and TRBJ1-1; 7 positions match TRBD1. Germline assignment: CDR1 MNHEY and CDR2 SVGAGI. V shed 6 bases and J 1 base; nucleotides not matched to a gene: 8. This CDR3 spans 15 amino acids. Written as DNA, the CDR3 is TGTGCCAGCAGATCGGGACAGAGACCGAACACTGAAGCTTTCTTT. This codes for CASRSGQRPNTEAFF.

This sequence joins TRBV7-2 and TRBJ1-2, with TRBD1 identical over 7 bases. Germline CDR1 reads SGHTA; CDR2 reads FQGNSA. The CDR3 sequence is 16 residues long. The ends lost 0 bases at V and 7 bases at J; junction bases unmatched: 11. The CDR3 is CASSLALVDRATGYTF. CDR3 bases: TGTGCCAGCAGCTTAGCGCTGGTCGACAGGGCTACTGGCTACACCTTC.

V and J are TRBV20-1 and TRBJ1-4; D uncertain. The V end was cut by 7 bases, the J end by 8 bases, with 11 bases between. Germline values: CDR1 DFQATT, CDR2 SNEGSKA (reference sequence). CDR3 length: 11 residues. The CDR3 coding sequence is TGCAGTGGGAGAGACGGGGAAAAACTGTTTTTT. Its translation: CSGRDGEKLFF.

This clone showed up just once. This chain uses TRBV9 with TRBJ2-1, with 9 bases that match TRBD1. The germline CDR1 and CDR2 sequences are SGDLS and YYNGEE. V trimming: 1 base; J trimming: 3 bases; junction bases outside the gene matches: 8. The CDR3 length is 17 residues. The DNA for the CDR3 is TGTGCCAGCAGCGTACCGCAGGGACAGGGAGGCTACAATGAGCAGTTCTTC. It is translated as CASSVPQGQGGYNEQFF.

The V call is TRBV7-8, the J call TRBJ1-1; no definite D call. The CDR3 runs 15 residues. The germline V gene encodes CDR1 SGHVS and CDR2 FQNEAQ. With 1 base removed from V and 0 bases from J, the gap between germline ends came to 9 bases. CDR3 in amino acids: CASSLVQHLNTEAFF. CDR3 DNA sequence: TGTGCCAGCAGCTTAGTGCAACACTTGAACACTGAAGCTTTCTTT.

The J gene is TRBJ1-1, the V gene TRBV6-1, with D possibly being TRBD1 (5 bases). With 1 base removed from V and 4 bases from J, the gap between germline ends came to 13 bases. Germline lookup yields CDR1 MNHNS and CDR2 SASEGT. This CDR3 is 15 amino acids long. DNA for the CDR3: TGTGCCAGCAGTGAAGTGTGGCAGGGAGGCACTGAAGCTTTCTTT. Its protein product is CASSEVWQGGTEAFF.

DNA for the CDR3: TGTGCCAGCAGCGTAGGTCCGACAAGTTCCTACGAGCAGTACTTC. Translation gives CASSVGPTSSYEQYF. V and J are TRBV9 and TRBJ2-7; D ambiguous. Trimming removed 0 bases from V and 1 base from J, with 11 bases in between. Looked up from germline, CDR1 is SGDLS and CDR2 is YYNGEE. The CDR3 runs to 15 residues.

The chain uses TRBV27 and TRBJ1-3; the D is unclear. Per the germline V gene, CDR1 is MNHEY and CDR2 is SMNVEV (reference sequence). Deletions cut 8 bases from V and 0 bases from J, with 17 bases between. This CDR3 has 16 amino acids. The CDR3 spells CASDPKSSSSGNTIYF. The CDR3 DNA reads as TGTGCCAGCGACCCCAAATCGAGCAGCTCTGGAAACACCATATATTTT.

This clone was recorded a few times. The chain recombines TRBV5-1 with TRBJ2-1, with D unclear. Trimming took off 2 bases at V and 0 bases at J, with 12 bases between the two ends. Germline loops: CDR1 SGHRS, CDR2 YFSETQ. There are 16 residues in the CDR3. This CDR3 is CASSLDTDSSYNEQFF. DNA of the CDR3: TGCGCCAGCAGCTTAGACACGGATAGCTCCTACAATGAGCAGTTCTTC.

The V and J genes are TRBV5-1 and TRBJ2-7, with 9 nucleotides matching TRBD2. Germline V CDR1 and CDR2: SGHRS, YFSETQ. V gave up 3 bases and J gave up 2 bases; unmatched junction bases: 6. The CDR3 is 15 residues long. CDR3 nucleotide sequence: TGCGCCAGCAGCTCGGTTAGACTAGCGGCCTACGAGCAGTACTTC. This codes for CASSSVRLAAYEQYF.

The gene calls are TRBV4-1 and TRBJ2-2; 8 bases are a match to TRBD2. From germline, CDR1 is MGHRA and CDR2 YSYEKL. The CDR3 runs to 18 residues. V shed 0 bases and J 1 base; nucleotides not matched to a gene: 7. In nucleotides, the CDR3 is TGCGCCAGCAGCCAAGAAAGGGGACTAGACCAGAACACCGGGGAGCTGTTTTTT. It codes for CASSQERGLDQNTGELFF.